Following are 19 T cell receptor beta chains from one sample sequenced in a study of T cells in Graves' hyperthyroidism and ophthalmopathy. The investigators amplified TCR beta CDR3 regions from RNA transcripts. In the first-round RT-PCR of the TCR CDR3, the HTBI primer set was used. TCRdb redid the calling of the multiplex PCR reads with MiXCR, one entry per CDR3 protein. The data show around 290,000 distinct CDR3 sequences, more than 15% seen once. Specimen: blood. The receptors stem from a woman aged 60-75 years with Graves' ophthalmopathy.

Of note for this clonotype: A much larger clone sits a single nucleotide away, making a read error possible. The chain recombines TRBV18 with TRBJ1-3; TRBD1 is a possible D gene (5 bases). CDR1 is KGHSH, CDR2 LQKENI, per germline. The CDR3 sequence is 15 residues long. The CDR3 reads CASSPTTVAGSTIYF. The CDR3 DNA sequence: TGTGCCAGCTCACCAACGACAGTAGCTGGAAGCACCATATATTTT.

The chain recombines TRBV3-1 with TRBJ1-1; 9 nucleotides agree with TRBD1. CDR1 LGHDT and CDR2 YNNKEL come from the germline V gene (reference sequence). The V and J ends lost 5 bases and 5 bases, in that order; junction bases with no gene match: 6. This CDR3 comprises 14 residues. The CDR3 coding sequence is TGTGCCAGCAGCTGGGGACAGGGAAGGACTGAAGCTTTCTTT. Encoded protein: CASSWGQGRTEAFF.

The CDR3 is CATRQGYQYGYTF. CDR3 DNA sequence: TGTGCCACCCGCCAGGGCTATCAGTATGGCTACACCTTC. The rearrangement uses TRBV19 and TRBJ1-2; possible D gene TRBD1, 5 bases. Germline V gene sequence: CDR1 LNHDA, CDR2 SQIVND (reference sequence). Trimming removed 10 bases at V and 5 bases at J, with 17 bases between. The CDR3 is 13 amino acids.

This clonotype was seen ten or more times. V is TRBV18 and J is TRBJ2-3; D unresolved. The CDR3 spans 13 residues. Germline V gives CDR1 KGHSH, CDR2 LQKENI. Trimming took 0 bases from V and 8 from J, leaving 9 bases between them. CDR3 amino acids: CASSPPWGATQYF. The DNA of the CDR3 is TGTGCCAGCTCACCACCATGGGGTGCTACGCAGTATTTT.

This clonotype was recorded many times. This chain joins TRBV6-1 and TRBJ2-1; D might be TRBD1 or TRBD2, each matching 5 bases. Germline CDR1 is MNHNS and CDR2 is SASEGT. The CDR3 totals 14 residues. V was pared by 7 bases and J by 10 bases, with 20 bases between. The CDR3 here is CASTLRISGTEQFF. CDR3 in DNA: TGTGCCAGCACCCTGAGGATTTCAGGGACCGAGCAGTTCTTC.

On this clonotype itself: A read error may be the cause here, since a much bigger clone is one base away. The V gene is TRBV2, the J gene TRBJ1-4; possibly TRBD1 for D (6 bases). Germline assignment: CDR1 SNHLY and CDR2 FYNNEI. CDR3 length: 15 amino acids. The CDR3 DNA reads as TGTGCCAGCGTCAAAGAACGAGGGGGTAATGAAAAACCGTTTTTT. It yields the protein CASVKERGGNEKPFF. Based on the CDR3 plus reference TRBV2 and TRBJ1-4, the full variable domain is EPEVTQTPSHQVTQMGQEVILRCVPISNHLYFYWYRQILGQKVEFLVSFYNNEISEKSEIFDDQFSVERPDGSNFTLKIRSTKLEDSAMYFCASVKERGGNEKPFFGSGTQLSVL.

This chain connects TRBV5-1 to TRBJ2-5; tentative D call: TRBD2 (7 bases). Trimming removed 0 bases from V and 2 bases from J, with 20 bases in between. Germline loops: CDR1 SGHRS, CDR2 YFSETQ. The CDR3 is 18 residues long. The CDR3: CASSLAYRGGGLQETQYF. For the CDR3, the DNA is TGCGCCAGCAGCTTGGCTTATCGGGGAGGGGGATTACAAGAGACCCAGTACTTC. The variable domain in full, with the rest retrieved from reference TRBV5-1 and TRBJ2-5, is KAGVTQTPRYLIKTRGQQVTLSCSPISGHRSVSWYQQTPGQGLQFLFEYFSETQRNKGNFPGRFSGRQFSNSRSEMNVSTLELGDSALYLCASSLAYRGGGLQETQYFGPGTRLLVL.

This clonotype was found many times. The V gene is TRBV2, the J gene TRBJ1-2; TRBD1 agrees at 9 bases. From germline, CDR1 is SNHLY and CDR2 FYNNEI. This CDR3 has 15 amino acids. V shed 2 bases, J shed 8 bases, and the junction held 9 bases outside the gene matches. The CDR3 coding sequence is TGTGCCAGCAGTGAAAAGTCGGGACAGGGTTCCGGCTACACCTTC. Encoded protein: CASSEKSGQGSGYTF.

This clonotype was recorded a few times. V usage is TRBV4-2 and J usage is TRBJ2-1; TRBD1 agrees at 10 bases. Trimming at V came to 5 bases and at J to 9 bases, leaving 7 bases not matched to a gene. CDR1 and CDR2 (germline): LGHNA, YNFKEQ. The length of the CDR3 is 14 residues. The CDR3 bases are TGTGCCAGCAGCGACCGGGACAGGGGATTTGAGCAGTTCTTC. Amino acids: CASSDRDRGFEQFF.

This clonotype turned up a few times. The genes are TRBV19 and TRBJ1-2; D uncertain. This CDR3 is 14 amino acids long. Germline-derived CDR1 and CDR2 are LNHDA and SQIVND (reference sequence). Trimming removed 2 bases at V and 4 bases at J, with 11 bases between. The CDR3: CASSIFGNSYGYTF. The CDR3 nucleotides read TGTGCCAGTAGTATATTTGGGAATTCCTATGGCTACACCTTC.

The sample holds a few counts of this clonotype. Here the CDR3 DNA reads TGCAGTGCTCGGGAAACAGGACTAGCCGGGGAGACCCAGTACTTC. Translated: CSARETGLAGETQYF. The chain links TRBV20-1 to TRBJ2-5, with 8 bases lining up with TRBD2. V shed 5 bases, J shed 5 bases, and the junction held 13 bases outside the gene matches. In germline, CDR1 is DFQATT, CDR2 SNEGSKA (reference sequence). The CDR3 loop spans 15 amino acids.

This clonotype showed up just a few times. The chain couples TRBV4-2 to TRBJ2-7; weak D call: TRBD2 (6 bases). The V end lost 1 base, the J end lost 1 base, and 20 bases lay between the germline ends. Germline assignment: CDR1 LGHNA and CDR2 YNFKEQ. The CDR3 runs to 18 residues. The CDR3 region is CASSQAQPRGLLSYEQYF. CDR3 nucleotide sequence: TGTGCCAGCAGCCAAGCCCAACCCCGGGGGTTGTTATCCTACGAGCAGTACTTC.

This clonotype was observed a few times. The CDR3 here is CASSPPRGTQYF. The CDR3 nucleotides read TGTGCCAGCTCTCCTCCTCGGGGGACCCAGTACTTC. The chain uses TRBV27 and TRBJ2-5, with D possibly matching TRBD2 (5 bases). CDR1 is MNHEY and CDR2 is SMNVEV in the germline V gene (reference sequence). The length of the CDR3 is 12 residues. The V end was cut by 8 bases, the J end by 7 bases, with 14 bases between.

The V call is TRBV15, the J call TRBJ1-2; tentative D call: TRBD1 (5 bases). V gave up 0 bases and J gave up 14 bases, with 19 bases separating them. The germline V gene has CDR1 LNHNV and CDR2 YYDKDF (reference sequence). The CDR3 is made up of 14 amino acids. Here the CDR3 DNA reads TGTGCCACCAGCAGAGATAAAGTTGGGGCGCCATATACCTTC. The encoded protein is CATSRDKVGAPYTF.

This clonotype has just a few counts. This chain connects TRBV6-6 to TRBJ2-3; D gene uncertain. Per germline, CDR1 MNHNY and CDR2 SVGAGI (reference sequence). This CDR3 comprises 14 residues. Between the trimmed V and J ends, which lost 0 bases and 6 bases, there was a span of 10 bases. The CDR3 region is CASSYSPRRDTQYF. CDR3 in DNA: TGTGCCAGCAGTTACTCGCCCCGTAGGGATACGCAGTATTTT.

The genes are TRBV4-3 and TRBJ1-3; no reliable D call. CDR3 length equals 17 residues. The germline V gene has CDR1 LGHNA and CDR2 YSLEER. The V end was cut by 0 bases, the J end by 0 bases, with 12 bases between. DNA for the CDR3: TGCGCCAGCAGCCAAGATATCTACAGTTCCTCTGGAAACACCATATATTTT. It translates to CASSQDIYSSSGNTIYF.

This clonotype showed up many times. J is TRBJ2-1 and V is TRBV18, with TRBD2 matching 7 bases. This CDR3 has 14 amino acids. Germline V gene lookup returns CDR1 KGHSH and CDR2 LQKENI. V was clipped by 2 bases and J by 8 bases; unmatched bases: 6. The CDR3 loop reads CASSPRRESYEQFF. Here the CDR3 DNA reads TGTGCCAGCTCACCAAGGCGGGAGTCGTATGAGCAGTTCTTC. Looking up the rest from reference TRBV18 and TRBJ2-1 gives the full variable domain: NAGVMQNPRHLVRRRGQEARLRCSPMKGHSHVYWYRQLPEEGLKFMVYLQKENIIDESGMPKERFSAEFPKEGPSILRIQQVVRGDSAAYFCASSPRRESYEQFFGPGTRLTVL.

This clonotype was picked up a small number of times. The rearrangement links TRBV5-1 to TRBJ2-7; 13 bases line up with TRBD2. V shed 4 bases and J 7 bases; nucleotides not matched to a gene: 8. The CDR3 sequence is 15 residues long. Germline CDR1 and CDR2: SGHRS and YFSETQ. The CDR3 DNA is TGCGCCAGCAGCGAAAGACTAGCGGGGGGCAGGGAGCAGTACTTC. Its translation: CASSERLAGGREQYF.

This clonotype was detected a few times. The gene calls are TRBV7-9 and TRBJ1-6; 8 bases are a match to TRBD1. The CDR3 is 14 amino acids. Germline lookup yields CDR1 SEHNR and CDR2 FQNEAQ (reference sequence). V lost 4 bases and J lost 13; bases outside the gene matches: 9. CDR3 loop: CASSSMDRVDPLHF. The DNA for the CDR3 is TGTGCCAGCAGCTCCATGGACAGGGTCGATCCCCTCCACTTT. Supplemented by reference TRBV7-9 and TRBJ1-6, the full variable domain reads DTGVSQNPRHKITKRGQNVTFRCDPISEHNRLYWYRQTLGQGPEFLTYFQNEAQLEKSRLLSDRFSAERPKGSFSTLEIQRTEQGDSAMYLCASSSMDRVDPLHFGNGTRLTVT.